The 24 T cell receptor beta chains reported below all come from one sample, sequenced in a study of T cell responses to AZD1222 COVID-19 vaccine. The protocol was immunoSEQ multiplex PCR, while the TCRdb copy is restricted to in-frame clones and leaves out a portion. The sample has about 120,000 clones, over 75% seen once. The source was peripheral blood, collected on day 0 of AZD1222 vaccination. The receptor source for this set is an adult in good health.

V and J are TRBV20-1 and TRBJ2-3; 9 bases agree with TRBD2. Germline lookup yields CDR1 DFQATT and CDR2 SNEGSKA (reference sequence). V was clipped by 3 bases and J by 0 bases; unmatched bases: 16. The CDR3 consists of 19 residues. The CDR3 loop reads CSASSASGTPRASTDTQYF. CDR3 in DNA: TGCAGTGCTAGTTCGGCTAGCGGGACACCTCGGGCTAGCACAGATACGCAGTATTTT.

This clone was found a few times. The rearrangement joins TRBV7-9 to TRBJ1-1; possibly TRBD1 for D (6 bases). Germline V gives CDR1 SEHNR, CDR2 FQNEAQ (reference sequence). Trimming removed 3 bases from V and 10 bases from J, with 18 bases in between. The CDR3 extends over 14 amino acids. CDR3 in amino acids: CASSFTDERGGAFF. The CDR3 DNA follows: TGTGCCAGCAGCTTCACGGACGAAAGAGGGGGAGCTTTCTTT. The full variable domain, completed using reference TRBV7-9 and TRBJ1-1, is DTGVSQNPRHKITKRGQNVTFRCDPISEHNRLYWYRQTLGQGPEFLTYFQNEAQLEKSRLLSDRFSAERPKGSFSTLEIQRTEQGDSAMYLCASSFTDERGGAFFGQGTRLTVV.

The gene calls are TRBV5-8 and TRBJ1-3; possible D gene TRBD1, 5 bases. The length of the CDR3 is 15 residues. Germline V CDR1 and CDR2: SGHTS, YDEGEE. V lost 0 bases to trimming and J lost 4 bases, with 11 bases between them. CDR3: CASSLVGTSGNTIYF. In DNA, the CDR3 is TGTGCCAGCAGCTTGGTGGGGACTTCAGGAAACACCATATATTTT. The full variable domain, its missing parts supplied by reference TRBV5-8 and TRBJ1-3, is EAGVTQSPTHLIKTRGQQATLRCSPISGHTSVYWYQQALGLGLQFLLWYDEGEERNRGNFPPRFSGRQFPNYSSELNVNALELEDSALYLCASSLVGTSGNTIYFGEGSWLTVV.

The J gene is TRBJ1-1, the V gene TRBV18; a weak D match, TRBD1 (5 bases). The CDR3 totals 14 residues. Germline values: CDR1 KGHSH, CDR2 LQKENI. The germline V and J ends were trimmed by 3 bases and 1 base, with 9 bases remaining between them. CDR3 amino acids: CASSPGPRNTEAFF. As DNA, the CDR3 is TGTGCCAGCTCACCGGGACCCAGGAACACTGAAGCTTTCTTT.

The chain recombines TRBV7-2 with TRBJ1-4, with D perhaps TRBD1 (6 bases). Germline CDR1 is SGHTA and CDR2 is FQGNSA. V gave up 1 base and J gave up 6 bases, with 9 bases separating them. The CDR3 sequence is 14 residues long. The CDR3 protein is CASSLGRGYEKLFF. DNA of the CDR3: TGTGCCAGCAGCTTAGGCAGGGGTTATGAAAAACTGTTTTTT.

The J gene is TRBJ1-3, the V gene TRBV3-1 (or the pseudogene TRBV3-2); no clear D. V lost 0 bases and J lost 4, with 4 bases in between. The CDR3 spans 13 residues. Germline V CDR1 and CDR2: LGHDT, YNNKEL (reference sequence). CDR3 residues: CASSQDPGNTIYF. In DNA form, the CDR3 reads TGTGCCAGCAGCCAAGATCCCGGAAACACCATATATTTT.

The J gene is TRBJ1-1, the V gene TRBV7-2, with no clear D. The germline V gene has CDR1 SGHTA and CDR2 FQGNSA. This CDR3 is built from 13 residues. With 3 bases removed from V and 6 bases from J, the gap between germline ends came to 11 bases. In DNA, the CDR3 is TGTGCCAGCAGCTTGGAAAGGCTATCTGAAGCTTTCTTT. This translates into CASSLERLSEAFF.

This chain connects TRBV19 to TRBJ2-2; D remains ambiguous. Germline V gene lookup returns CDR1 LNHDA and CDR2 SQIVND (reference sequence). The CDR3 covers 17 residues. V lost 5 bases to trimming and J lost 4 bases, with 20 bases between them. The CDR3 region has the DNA TGTGCCAGTAGTCCCCGGTACGCCTTGGTTAGCACCGGGGAGCTGTTTTTT. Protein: CASSPRYALVSTGELFF.

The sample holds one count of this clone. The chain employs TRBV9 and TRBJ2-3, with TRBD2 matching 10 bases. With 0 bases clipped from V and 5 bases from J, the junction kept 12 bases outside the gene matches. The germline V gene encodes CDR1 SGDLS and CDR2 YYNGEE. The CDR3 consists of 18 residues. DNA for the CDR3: TGTGCCAGCAGCGTAGCGAGAGGACTAGCGGTGAGGGAAGATACGCAGTATTTT. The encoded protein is CASSVARGLAVREDTQYF.

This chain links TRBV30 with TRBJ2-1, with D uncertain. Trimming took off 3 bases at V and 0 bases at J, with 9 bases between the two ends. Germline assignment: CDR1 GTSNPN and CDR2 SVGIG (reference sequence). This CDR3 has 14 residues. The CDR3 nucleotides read TGTGCCTGGAGAGTTTCTAGCTCCTACAATGAGCAGTTCTTC. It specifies CAWRVSSSYNEQFF.

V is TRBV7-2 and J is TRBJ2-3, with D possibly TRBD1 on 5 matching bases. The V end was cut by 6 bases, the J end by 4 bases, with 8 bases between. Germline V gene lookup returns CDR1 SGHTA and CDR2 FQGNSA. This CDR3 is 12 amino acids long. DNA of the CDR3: TGTGCCAGCAGTTCCAGGGCAGATACGCAGTATTTT. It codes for CASSSRADTQYF.

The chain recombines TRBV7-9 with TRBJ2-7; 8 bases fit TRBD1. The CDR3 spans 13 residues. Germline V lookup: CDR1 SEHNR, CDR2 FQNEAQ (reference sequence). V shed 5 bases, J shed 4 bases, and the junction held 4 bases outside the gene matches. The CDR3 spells CASSPRTGYEQYF. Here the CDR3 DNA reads TGTGCCAGCAGCCCGCGGACAGGGTACGAGCAGTACTTC.

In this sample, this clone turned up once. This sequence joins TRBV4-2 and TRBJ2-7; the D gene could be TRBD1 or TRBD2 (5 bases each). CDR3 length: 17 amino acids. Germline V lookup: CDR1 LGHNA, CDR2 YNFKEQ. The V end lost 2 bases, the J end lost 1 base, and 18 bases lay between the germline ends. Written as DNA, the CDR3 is TGTGCCAGCAGCCAATATCATGAGGGGTCACGGTCCTACGAGCAGTACTTC. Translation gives CASSQYHEGSRSYEQYF.

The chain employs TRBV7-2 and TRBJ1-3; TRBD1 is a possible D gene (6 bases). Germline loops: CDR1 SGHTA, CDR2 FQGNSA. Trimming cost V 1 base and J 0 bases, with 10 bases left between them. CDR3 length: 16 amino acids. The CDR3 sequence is CASSLVDRFSGNTIYF. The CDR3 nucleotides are TGTGCCAGCAGCTTAGTGGACAGATTCTCTGGAAACACCATATATTTT.

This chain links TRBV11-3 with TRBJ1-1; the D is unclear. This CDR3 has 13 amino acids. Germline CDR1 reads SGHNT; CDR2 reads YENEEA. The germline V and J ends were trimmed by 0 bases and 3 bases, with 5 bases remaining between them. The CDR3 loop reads CASSLDPDTEAFF. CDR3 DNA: TGTGCCAGCAGCTTAGATCCGGACACTGAAGCTTTCTTT. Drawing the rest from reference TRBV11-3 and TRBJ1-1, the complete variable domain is EAGVVQSPRYKIIEKKQPVAFWCNPISGHNTLYWYLQNLGQGPELLIRYENEEAVDDSQLPKDRFSAERLKGVDSTLKIQPAELGDSAVYLCASSLDPDTEAFFGQGTRLTVV.

The CDR3 DNA reads TGTGCCGTCCAGGATCTTCGGACAGTTGAAGCTTTCTTT. Its translation is CAVQDLRTVEAFF. The gene calls are TRBV28 and TRBJ1-1, with D perhaps TRBD1 (6 bases). This CDR3 has 13 residues. Trimming left V 11 bases short and J 7 bases short, with 20 bases between. Per the germline V gene, CDR1 is MDHEN and CDR2 is SYDVKM.

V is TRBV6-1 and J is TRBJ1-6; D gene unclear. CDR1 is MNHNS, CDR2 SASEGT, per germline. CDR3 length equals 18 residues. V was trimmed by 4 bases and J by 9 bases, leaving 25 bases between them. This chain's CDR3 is CASSGRLQFGLPGSPLHF. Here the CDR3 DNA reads TGTGCCAGCAGTGGCCGACTTCAATTCGGACTCCCCGGTTCACCCCTCCACTTT.

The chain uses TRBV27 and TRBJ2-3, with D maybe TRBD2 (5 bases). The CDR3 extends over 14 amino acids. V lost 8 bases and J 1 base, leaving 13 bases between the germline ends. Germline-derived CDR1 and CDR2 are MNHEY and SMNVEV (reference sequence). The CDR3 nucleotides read TGTGCCAGCGGCTATAGAGCGGGCACAGATACGCAGTATTTT. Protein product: CASGYRAGTDTQYF.

The chain's CDR3 is CASSSRTSGLTYEQYF. The CDR3 DNA is TGTGCCAGTAGTTCTCGGACTAGCGGGTTAACCTACGAGCAGTACTTC. The chain combines TRBV19 with TRBJ2-7; 11 bases match TRBD2. Germline V gives CDR1 LNHDA, CDR2 SQIVND (reference sequence). J lost 2 bases, V lost 5 bases, and 8 bases had no gene match. This CDR3 is built from 16 residues.

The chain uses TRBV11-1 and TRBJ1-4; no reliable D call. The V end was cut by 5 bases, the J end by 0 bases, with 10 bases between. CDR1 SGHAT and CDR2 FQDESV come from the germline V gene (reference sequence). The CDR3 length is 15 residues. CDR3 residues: CASSATFATNEKLFF. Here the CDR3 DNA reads TGTGCCAGCAGCGCCACTTTCGCAACTAATGAAAAACTGTTTTTT.

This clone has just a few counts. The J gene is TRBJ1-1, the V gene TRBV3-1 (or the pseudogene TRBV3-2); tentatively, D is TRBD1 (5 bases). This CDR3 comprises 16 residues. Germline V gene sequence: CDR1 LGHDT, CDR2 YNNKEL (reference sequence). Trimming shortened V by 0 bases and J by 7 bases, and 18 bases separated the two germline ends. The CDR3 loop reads CASSQDYRDPRGEAFF. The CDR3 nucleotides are TGTGCCAGCAGCCAAGACTATCGGGACCCTCGGGGTGAAGCTTTCTTT.

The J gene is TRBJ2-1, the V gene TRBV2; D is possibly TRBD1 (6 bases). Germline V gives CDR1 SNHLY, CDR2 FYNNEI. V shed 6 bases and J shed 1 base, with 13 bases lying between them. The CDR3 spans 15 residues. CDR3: CASRGDRLSYNEQFF. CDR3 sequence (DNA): TGTGCCAGCAGGGGTGACAGGTTATCCTACAATGAGCAGTTCTTC.

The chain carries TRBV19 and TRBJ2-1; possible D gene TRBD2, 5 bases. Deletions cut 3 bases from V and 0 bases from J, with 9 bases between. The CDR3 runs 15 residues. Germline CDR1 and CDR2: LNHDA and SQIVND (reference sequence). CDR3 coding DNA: TGTGCCAGTAGTATCAGTCTAGCCTCCTACAATGAGCAGTTCTTC. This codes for CASSISLASYNEQFF.

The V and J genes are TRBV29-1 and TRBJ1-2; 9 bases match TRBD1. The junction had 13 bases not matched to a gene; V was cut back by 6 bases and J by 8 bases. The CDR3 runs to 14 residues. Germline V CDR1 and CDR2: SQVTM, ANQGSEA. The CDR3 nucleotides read TGCAGCGTCGCTGCTGGACAGGGGAGGATGGGCTACACCTTC. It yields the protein CSVAAGQGRMGYTF.